One and the same sample provided the 11 T cell receptor beta chains below, sequenced in a study of T cell repertoires in cytomegalovirus infection. TCRdb reprocessed the reads via MiXCR and lists one record per CDR3 protein. The profile shows about 60,000 distinct CDR3 sequences, about a third of them singletons. The antigens these receptors bind are not known. The material sequenced was PBMCs, sequenced either directly or after in vitro stimulation (not recorded which). The receptor set was obtained from a human donor in good health (CMV status not recorded). Some clones in this sample may be carry-over from other donors' samples.

This clonotype was observed a few times. The chain recombines TRBV6-2 or TRBV6-3 with TRBJ1-1; possible D gene TRBD1, 5 bases. The CDR3 totals 16 residues. Germline lookup yields CDR1 MNHEY and CDR2 SVGEGT. V was shortened by 6 bases and J by 7 bases, with 24 bases between the two germline ends. CDR3 nucleotide sequence: TGTGCCAGCAGGCCTCCTAGCCCAGGGACCCGCTTTGAAGCTTTCTTT. This codes for CASRPPSPGTRFEAFF.

V and J are TRBV12-3 or TRBV12-4 and TRBJ2-7; D might be TRBD1 (6 bases). The CDR3 has 14 amino acids. Trimming took off 6 bases at V and 5 bases at J, with 17 bases between the two ends. The CDR3 sequence is CASRGTSLLNEQYF. Written as DNA, the CDR3 is TGTGCCAGCAGGGGGACAAGCCTTTTGAACGAGCAGTACTTC.

This clonotype showed up many times. The rearrangement uses TRBV27 and TRBJ1-1; D is perhaps TRBD1 (6 bases). V was pared by 4 bases and J by 0 bases, with 12 bases between. Germline CDR1 and CDR2: MNHEY and SMNVEV (reference sequence). This CDR3 is built from 15 residues. This CDR3 is CASSWVRGMNTEAFF. The CDR3 coding sequence is TGTGCCAGCAGTTGGGTTAGGGGGATGAACACTGAAGCTTTCTTT.

The J gene is TRBJ2-5, the V gene TRBV6-2 or TRBV6-3; D is uncertain. V was clipped by 4 bases and J by 6 bases, with 6 bases between them. CDR1 is MNHEY, CDR2 SVGEGT, per germline. CDR3 size: 11 residues. Written as DNA, the CDR3 is TGTGCCAGCAGTTCAGGACAGACCCAGTACTTC. This codes for CASSSGQTQYF.

This chain uses TRBV7-9 with TRBJ2-2; D is uncertain. The CDR3 has 13 amino acids. From germline, CDR1 is SEHNR and CDR2 FQNEAQ (reference sequence). The V gene lost 5 bases and the J gene lost 9 bases, with 13 bases spanning the gap. This CDR3 is CASSEVVSRELFF. For the CDR3, the DNA is TGTGCCAGCAGCGAGGTAGTATCCCGGGAGCTGTTTTTT.

This clonotype was seen more than once but under ten times. The gene calls are TRBV19 and TRBJ1-6; possibly TRBD1 for D (6 bases). Germline V lookup: CDR1 LNHDA, CDR2 SQIVND (reference sequence). V lost 4 bases, J lost 0 bases, and 13 bases lay in between. The CDR3 sequence is 17 residues long. The CDR3: CASSRAGESSYNSPLHF. In DNA, the CDR3 is TGTGCCAGTAGTAGGGCAGGGGAGAGCTCCTATAATTCACCCCTCCACTTT.

This clonotype turned up a few times. This sequence joins TRBV11-2 and TRBJ1-6, with D possibly matching TRBD1 (5 bases). This CDR3 contains 13 residues. The germline V gene has CDR1 SGHAT and CDR2 FQNNGV. Trimming stripped 5 bases from V and 18 bases from J, with 20 bases between. This chain's CDR3 is CASSPPWDENTHF. Written as DNA, the CDR3 is TGTGCCAGCAGCCCGCCGTGGGACGAGAATACCCACTTT.

The chain recombines TRBV29-1 with TRBJ2-7; TRBD2 agrees at 9 bases. The germline gives CDR1 SQVTM, CDR2 ANQGSEA. The CDR3 is made up of 13 amino acids. The ends lost 6 bases at V and 5 bases at J; junction bases unmatched: 8. CDR3 protein: CSVVGGGADEQYF. The CDR3 coding sequence is TGCAGCGTCGTTGGCGGGGGGGCGGACGAGCAGTACTTC.

This chain uses TRBV7-6 with TRBJ2-4, with TRBD2 identical over 8 bases. The V segment lost 5 bases and the J segment 0 bases; nucleotides outside the gene matches: 24. This CDR3 contains 22 residues. Looked up from germline, CDR1 is SGHVS and CDR2 is FNYEAQ. The CDR3 reads CASSSDRSSATSGGKAKNIQYF. CDR3 coding DNA: TGTGCCAGCAGCAGCGACAGGTCCTCCGCGACGAGCGGGGGTAAAGCCAAAAACATTCAGTACTTC.

Notes on this clonotype: A single base separates this from a much larger clone, so it may be a read error. V usage is TRBV7-2 and J usage is TRBJ1-1; D may be TRBD1 (5 bases). Trimming cost V 4 bases and J 8 bases, with 20 bases left between them. Germline loops: CDR1 SGHTA, CDR2 FQGNSA. CDR3 length: 15 amino acids. CDR3 nucleotide sequence: TGTGCCAGCAGCTACCAGGGCCCAGGGAGGGTAGAAGCTTTCTTT. This codes for CASSYQGPGRVEAFF.

The chain joins TRBV10-3 to TRBJ2-2; D gene ambiguous. Germline V gives CDR1 ENHRY, CDR2 SYGVKD. Trimming pared 5 bases from V and 1 base from J, leaving 8 bases between. The CDR3 is 14 amino acids. CDR3 region: CAISLAENTGELFF. The CDR3 DNA follows: TGTGCCATCAGTCTCGCGGAGAACACCGGGGAGCTGTTTTTT.